This T cell receptor beta chain derives from a study of identical twins. MiXCR was run by TCRdb on the 5' RACE reads, yielding one entry per CDR3 protein. The data hold around 690,000 distinct CDR3 sequences, with 21% observed a single time. This sample was also put to use in a study of T cells expressing NK-cell markers.

What was sequenced was PBMCs. The receptor was isolated from a young woman in good health.

The CDR3 DNA sequence: TGCGCCAGCAGCCAAGCCGCCCATGAGCAGTTCTTC. Amino acid sequence: CASSQAAHEQFF. V and J are TRBV4-3 and TRBJ2-1; no reliable D call. There are 12 residues in the CDR3. V was cut by 1 base and J by 8 bases, with 6 bases left in between. In germline, CDR1 is LGHNA, CDR2 YSLEER.